This TCR beta chain was obtained from a study of blood T cell repertoires in COVID-19. Study information: COVID-19 samples from acute and convalescent phases originated in the United States, Italy and Spain. PBMCs, B-cell-depleted T cells, or T cells provided the cDNA or gDNA that made up the material.

Per the original methods: Amplification from reference gene primers served as the basis for estimated nucleated cell counts. Assay used: immunoSEQ multiplex PCR; TCRdb lists only in-frame clones, some missing. V, J and clone size were drawn from that table, and D and trimming were deduced from the DNA. The sample carries fewer than 200,000 clones, approximately 92% recorded once. The CDR3 extends over 12 amino acids. The V end was cut by 2 bases, the J end by 8 bases, with 9 bases between. The V gene's germline CDR1 is SGHDN and CDR2 FVKESK. Sequenced: peripheral blood. This receptor was obtained from a man aged 45-65 years with acute or convalescent COVID-19. The chain combines TRBV14 with TRBJ1-2, with unresolved D. CDR3 DNA sequence: TGTGCCAGCAGCCAAACTCCCTTCGGCTACACCTTC. It yields the protein CASSQTPFGYTF.